This is a list of T cell receptor beta chains from one sample in a study of Tregs in tolerant kidney transplant recipients. Sequencing used immunoSEQ multiplex PCR; TCRdb keeps in-frame clones, though not all of them. The table has about 73,000 clones, more than 95% seen once. The sample was CD4+ T cells from blood, taken before the transplant. The receptors come from a human donor who received a combined kidney and bone marrow transplant. Each CDR3 is given without its conserved first and last residue. The order of the fields is V gene, CDR3 protein.

v_call: TRBV7-8
cdr3_aa: ATRRGGLDTQY

v_call: TRBV11-2
cdr3_aa: ASSLTGGIGELF

v_call: TRBV29-1
cdr3_aa: SVETGGGYT

v_call: TRBV5-1
cdr3_aa: ASRDQKGGNEQY

v_call: TRBV7-9
cdr3_aa: ASSLAGGLGYT

v_call: TRBV4-2
cdr3_aa: ASSQSINNEQF

v_call: TRBV19
cdr3_aa: ASSISGGASYEQY

v_call: TRBV5-1
cdr3_aa: ASSLSRRQGLTNTEAF

v_call: TRBV2
cdr3_aa: ASRRGGASSTEAF

v_call: TRBV5-3
cdr3_aa: ARRAHPIYEQY

v_call: TRBV2
cdr3_aa: ASNGGGELF

v_call: TRBV5-6
cdr3_aa: ASSLGVRAEAF

v_call: TRBV2
cdr3_aa: ASDKLSVASADTQY

v_call: TRBV5-4
cdr3_aa: ASSYAGGAYEQY

v_call: TRBV4-2
cdr3_aa: ASSQGPLTVYGADTQY

v_call: TRBV7-9
cdr3_aa: ASSLDGGGIYGYT

v_call: TRBV18
cdr3_aa: ASSPGQGAGNTIY

v_call: TRBV28
cdr3_aa: ASSLAGRSSYEQY

v_call: TRBV11-3
cdr3_aa: ASSLGPAEDRARVDQY

v_call: TRBV27
cdr3_aa: ASSFAGISGNTIY

v_call: TRBV5-4
cdr3_aa: ASSLPKGTGNTEAF

v_call: TRBV19
cdr3_aa: ASSIRAGEGNQPQH